This T cell receptor (beta chain) was found in a study of cytomegalovirus exposure and HLA in healthy donors. Study-wide results and caveats: The authors listed 180 or so TCR beta chains as cytomegalovirus-associated. Previously analyzed data showed that most TCR beta V segments were productive at a frequency of about 90% or about 30%. CMV antigen specificity was confirmed in vitro for a few CMV-associated chains.

The CDR3 extends over 15 amino acids. Trimming took off 1 base at V and 3 bases at J, with 12 bases between the two ends. CDR1 and CDR2 (germline): MNHEY, SMNVEV (reference sequence). Vbeta (60) and Jbeta (13) primers were used in the PCR. The repertoire was sequenced with immunoSEQ multiplex PCR; TCRdb's copy has only in-frame clones and lacks some. The sample has approximately 52,000 clones, 60% to 80% seen once. This clone was seen a single time. The antigen is not known. The rearrangement links TRBV27 to TRBJ1-1, with D possibly matching TRBD1 (6 bases). Sample: PBMCs. The TCR was taken from a female donor in good health and CMV-seronegative. The CDR3 loop is CASSLYRAGDTEAFF. CDR3 nucleotides: TGTGCCAGCAGTTTATACAGGGCGGGGGACACTGAAGCTTTCTTT.